This T cell receptor (beta chain) was obtained from a study of blood T cell repertoires in COVID-19. Study as a whole: Acute and convalescent COVID-19 samples came from the United States, Italy and Spain. In each case, the material was cDNA or gDNA derived from T cells, B-cell-depleted T cells, or PBMCs.

As processed by the authors: It was from reference gene primer amplification that nucleated cell counts were estimated. The assay was immunoSEQ multiplex PCR, and TCRdb's table has in-frame clones only and misses some. The DNA gave D and trimming, while V, J and clone size come from that table. The sample comprises under 35,000 clones, approximately 80% of which are singletons, and around 25% rests with the top ten. V gave up 4 bases and J gave up 0 bases, with 11 bases separating them. The CDR3 has 15 amino acids. Looked up from germline, CDR1 is SGHRS and CDR2 is YFSETQ. The origin of this receptor is a man in his 70s with active COVID-19. The sample was peripheral blood. The V call is TRBV5-1, the J call TRBJ2-4, with TRBD2 as a possible D gene (6 bases). DNA of the CDR3: TGCGCCAGCAGCCCGAGCGGGCTAGCCAAAAACATTCAGTACTTC. Its translation: CASSPSGLAKNIQYF.